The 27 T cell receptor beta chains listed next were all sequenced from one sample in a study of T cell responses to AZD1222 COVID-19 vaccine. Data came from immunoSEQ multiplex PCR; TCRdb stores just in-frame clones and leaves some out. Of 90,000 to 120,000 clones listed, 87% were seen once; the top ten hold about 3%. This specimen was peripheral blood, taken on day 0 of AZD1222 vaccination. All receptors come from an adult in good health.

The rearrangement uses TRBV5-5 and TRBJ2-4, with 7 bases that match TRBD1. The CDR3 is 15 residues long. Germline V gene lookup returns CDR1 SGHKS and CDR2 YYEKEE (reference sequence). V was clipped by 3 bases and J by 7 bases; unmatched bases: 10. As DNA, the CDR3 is TGTGCCAGCAGCTCGCCCGGGACAGCAATGAACATTCAGTACTTC. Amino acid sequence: CASSSPGTAMNIQYF.

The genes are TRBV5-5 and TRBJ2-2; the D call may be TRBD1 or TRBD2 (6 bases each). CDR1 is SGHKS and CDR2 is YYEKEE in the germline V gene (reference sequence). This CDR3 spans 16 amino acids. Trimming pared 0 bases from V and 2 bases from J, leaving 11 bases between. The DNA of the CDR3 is TGTGCCAGCAGCTTGGAAGGGGGGTCAAACACCGGGGAGCTGTTTTTT. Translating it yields CASSLEGGSNTGELFF.

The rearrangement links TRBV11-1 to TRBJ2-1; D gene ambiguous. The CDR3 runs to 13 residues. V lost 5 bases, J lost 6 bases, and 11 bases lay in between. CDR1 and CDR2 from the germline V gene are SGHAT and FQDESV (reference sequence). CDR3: CASSEAFANEQFF. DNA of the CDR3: TGTGCCAGCAGCGAAGCTTTTGCCAATGAGCAGTTCTTC.

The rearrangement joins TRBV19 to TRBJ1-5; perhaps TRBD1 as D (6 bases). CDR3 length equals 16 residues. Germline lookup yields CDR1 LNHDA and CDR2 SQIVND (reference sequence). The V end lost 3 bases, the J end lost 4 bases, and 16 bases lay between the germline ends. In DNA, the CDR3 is TGTGCCAGTAGTATCTTGCCGGGACAAACTAATCAGCCCCAGCATTTT. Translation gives CASSILPGQTNQPQHF.

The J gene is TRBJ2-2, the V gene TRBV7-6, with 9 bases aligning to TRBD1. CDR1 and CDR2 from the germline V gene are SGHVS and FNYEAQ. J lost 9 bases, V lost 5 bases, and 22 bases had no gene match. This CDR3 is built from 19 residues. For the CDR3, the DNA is TGTGCCAGCAGCCCCTTCGAGATGTTGGGACAGGGCCCAAGCAGGGAGCTGTTTTTT. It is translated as CASSPFEMLGQGPSRELFF. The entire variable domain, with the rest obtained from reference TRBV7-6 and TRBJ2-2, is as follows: GAGVSQSPRYKVTKRGQDVALRCDPISGHVSLYWYRQALGQGPEFLTYFNYEAQQDKSGLPNDRFSAERPEGSISTLTIQRTEQRDSAMYRCASSPFEMLGQGPSRELFFGEGSRLTVL.

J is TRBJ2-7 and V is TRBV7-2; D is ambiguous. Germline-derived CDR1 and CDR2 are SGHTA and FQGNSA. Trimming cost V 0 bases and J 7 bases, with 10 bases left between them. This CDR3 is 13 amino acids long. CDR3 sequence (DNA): TGTGCCAGCAGCTTAGCGGTAGCCGGAGAGCAGTACTTC. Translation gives CASSLAVAGEQYF.

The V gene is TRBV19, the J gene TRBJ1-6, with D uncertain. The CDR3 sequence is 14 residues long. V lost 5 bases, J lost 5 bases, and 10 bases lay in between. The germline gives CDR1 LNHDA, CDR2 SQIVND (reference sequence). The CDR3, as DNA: TGTGCCAGTAGTTCGACACCTAATAATTCACCCCTCCACTTT. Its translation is CASSSTPNNSPLHF.

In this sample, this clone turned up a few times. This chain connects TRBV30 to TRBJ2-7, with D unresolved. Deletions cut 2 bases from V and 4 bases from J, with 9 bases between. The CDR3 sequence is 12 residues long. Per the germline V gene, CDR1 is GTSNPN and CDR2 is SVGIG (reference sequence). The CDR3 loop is CAWSPIYYEQYF. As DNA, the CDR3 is TGTGCCTGGAGTCCCATATATTACGAGCAGTACTTC.

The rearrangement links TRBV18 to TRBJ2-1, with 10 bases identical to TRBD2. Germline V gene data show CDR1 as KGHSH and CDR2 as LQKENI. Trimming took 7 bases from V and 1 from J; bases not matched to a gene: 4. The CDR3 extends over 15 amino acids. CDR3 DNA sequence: TGTGCCAGCTTAGAACTAGCGGGGTCCTACAATGAGCAGTTCTTC. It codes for CASLELAGSYNEQFF.

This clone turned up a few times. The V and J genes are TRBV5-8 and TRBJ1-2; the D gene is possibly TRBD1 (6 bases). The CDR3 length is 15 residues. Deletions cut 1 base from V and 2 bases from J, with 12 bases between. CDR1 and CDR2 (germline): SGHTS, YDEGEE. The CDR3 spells CASSLITGMNYGYTF. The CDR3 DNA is TGTGCCAGCAGCTTGATAACAGGGATGAACTATGGCTACACCTTC. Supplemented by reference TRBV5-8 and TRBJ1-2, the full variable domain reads EAGVTQSPTHLIKTRGQQATLRCSPISGHTSVYWYQQALGLGLQFLLWYDEGEERNRGNFPPRFSGRQFPNYSSELNVNALELEDSALYLCASSLITGMNYGYTFGSGTRLTVV.

The CDR3 DNA is TGTGCCAGCAGCTTGGATAGTACAGATACGCAGTATTTT. Residues: CASSLDSTDTQYF. V and J are TRBV5-4 and TRBJ2-3; no clear D. The CDR3 is 13 amino acids. The V end lost 0 bases, the J end lost 3 bases, and 5 bases lay between the germline ends. The germline V gene encodes CDR1 SGHNT and CDR2 YYREEE (reference sequence).

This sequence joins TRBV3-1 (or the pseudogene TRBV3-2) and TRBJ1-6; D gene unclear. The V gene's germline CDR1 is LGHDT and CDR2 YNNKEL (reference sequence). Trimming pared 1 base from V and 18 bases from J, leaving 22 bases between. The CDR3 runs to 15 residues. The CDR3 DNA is TGTGCCAGCAGCCAAGGTCTAGTTCCACCCGGGAGCGCCCACTTT. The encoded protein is CASSQGLVPPGSAHF.

CDR3 sequence: CASSLGGQGGWYTEAFF. CDR3 sequence (DNA): TGTGCCAGCAGCTTAGGGGGACAGGGGGGCTGGTACACTGAAGCTTTCTTT. This chain joins TRBV7-9 and TRBJ1-1; 11 nucleotides align to TRBD1. The CDR3 is 17 residues long. Germline CDR1 SEHNR, CDR2 FQNEAQ (reference sequence). Losses at the gene ends were 1 base for V and 3 bases for J; bases not matched to a gene: 7.

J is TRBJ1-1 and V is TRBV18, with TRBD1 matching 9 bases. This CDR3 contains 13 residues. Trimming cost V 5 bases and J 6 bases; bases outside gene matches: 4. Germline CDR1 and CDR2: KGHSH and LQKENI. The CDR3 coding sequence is TGTGCCAGCTCAGCGGGGACAGGGTCTGAAGCTTTCTTT. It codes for CASSAGTGSEAFF.

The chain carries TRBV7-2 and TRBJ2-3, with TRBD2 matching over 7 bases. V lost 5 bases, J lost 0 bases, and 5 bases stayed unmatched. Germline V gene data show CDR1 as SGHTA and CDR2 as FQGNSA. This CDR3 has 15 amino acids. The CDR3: CASSLSGVSTDTQYF. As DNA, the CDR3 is TGTGCCAGCAGCCTCAGCGGGGTTAGCACAGATACGCAGTATTTT.

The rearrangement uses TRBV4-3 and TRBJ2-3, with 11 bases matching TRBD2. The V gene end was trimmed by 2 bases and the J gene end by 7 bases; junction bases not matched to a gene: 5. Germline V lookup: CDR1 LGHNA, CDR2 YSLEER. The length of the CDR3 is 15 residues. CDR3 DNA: TGCGCCAGCAGCCAACATAGCGGGGGGGCAAATACGCAGTATTTT. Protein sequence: CASSQHSGGANTQYF.

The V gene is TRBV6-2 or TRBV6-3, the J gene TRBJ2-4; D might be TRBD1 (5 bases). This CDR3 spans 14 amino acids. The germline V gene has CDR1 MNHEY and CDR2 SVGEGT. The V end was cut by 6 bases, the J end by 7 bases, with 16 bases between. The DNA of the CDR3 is TGTGCCAGCAGCCCCGGCCACAGGTCGAACATTCAGTACTTC. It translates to CASSPGHRSNIQYF.

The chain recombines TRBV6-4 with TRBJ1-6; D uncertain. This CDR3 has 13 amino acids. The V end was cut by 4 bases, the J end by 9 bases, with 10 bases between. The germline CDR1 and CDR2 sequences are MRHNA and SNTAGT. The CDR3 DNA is TGTGCCAGCAGTGTGCAGCGGGGTTCACCCCTCCACTTT. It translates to CASSVQRGSPLHF.

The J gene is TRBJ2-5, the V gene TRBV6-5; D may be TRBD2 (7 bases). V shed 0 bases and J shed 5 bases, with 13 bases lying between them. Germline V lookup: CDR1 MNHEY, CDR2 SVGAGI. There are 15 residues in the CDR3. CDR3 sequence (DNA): TGTGCCAGCAGTTACTCTCGGGGGGCAAGGGAGACCCAGTACTTC. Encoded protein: CASSYSRGARETQYF.

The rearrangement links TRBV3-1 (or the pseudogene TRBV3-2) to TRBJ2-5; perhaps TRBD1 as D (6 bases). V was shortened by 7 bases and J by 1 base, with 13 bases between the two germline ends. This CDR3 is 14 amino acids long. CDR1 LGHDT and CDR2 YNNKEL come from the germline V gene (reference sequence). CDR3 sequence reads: CASTPRTAQETQYF. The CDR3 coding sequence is TGTGCCAGCACTCCCAGGACAGCCCAAGAGACCCAGTACTTC.

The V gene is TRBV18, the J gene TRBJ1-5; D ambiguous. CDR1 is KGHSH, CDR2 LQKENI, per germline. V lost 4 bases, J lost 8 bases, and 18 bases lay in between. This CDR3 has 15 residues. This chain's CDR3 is CASSQIGGVMEPQHF. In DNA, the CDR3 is TGTGCCAGCTCACAGATAGGCGGGGTTATGGAGCCCCAGCATTTT.

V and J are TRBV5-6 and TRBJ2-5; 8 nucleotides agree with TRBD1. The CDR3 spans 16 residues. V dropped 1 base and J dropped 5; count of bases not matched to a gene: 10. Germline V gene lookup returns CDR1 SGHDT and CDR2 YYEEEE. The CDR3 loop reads CASSLSVTGEWETQYF. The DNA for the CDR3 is TGTGCCAGCAGCTTGTCGGTGACAGGGGAATGGGAGACCCAGTACTTC.

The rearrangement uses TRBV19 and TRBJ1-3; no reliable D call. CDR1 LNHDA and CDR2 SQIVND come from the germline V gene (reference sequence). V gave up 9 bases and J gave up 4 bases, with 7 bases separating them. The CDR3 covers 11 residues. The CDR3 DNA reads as TGTGCCAGCGGCGGGGGAAACACCATATATTTT. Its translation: CASGGGNTIYF.

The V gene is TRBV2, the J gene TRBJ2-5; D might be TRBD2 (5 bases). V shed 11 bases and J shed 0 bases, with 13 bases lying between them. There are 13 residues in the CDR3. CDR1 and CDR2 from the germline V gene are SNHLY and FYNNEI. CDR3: CASQREYQETQYF. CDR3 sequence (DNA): TGTGCCTCCCAGAGGGAGTACCAAGAGACCCAGTACTTC. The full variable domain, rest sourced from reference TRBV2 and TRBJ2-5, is EPEVTQTPSHQVTQMGQEVILRCVPISNHLYFYWYRQILGQKVEFLVSFYNNEISEKSEIFDDQFSVERPDGSNFTLKIRSTKLEDSAMYFCASQREYQETQYFGPGTRLLVL.

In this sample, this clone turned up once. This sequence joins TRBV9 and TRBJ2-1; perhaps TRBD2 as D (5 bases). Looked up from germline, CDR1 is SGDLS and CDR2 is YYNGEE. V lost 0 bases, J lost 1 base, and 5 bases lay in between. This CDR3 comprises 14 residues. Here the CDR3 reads CASSVAGSYNEQFF. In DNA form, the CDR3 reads TGTGCCAGCAGCGTAGCGGGATCCTACAATGAGCAGTTCTTC.

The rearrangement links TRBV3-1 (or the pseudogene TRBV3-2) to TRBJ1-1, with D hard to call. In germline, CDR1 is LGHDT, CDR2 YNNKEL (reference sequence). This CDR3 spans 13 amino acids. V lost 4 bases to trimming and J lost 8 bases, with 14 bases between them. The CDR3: CASSPTMREEAFF. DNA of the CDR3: TGTGCCAGCAGCCCAACAATGAGGGAGGAAGCTTTCTTT.

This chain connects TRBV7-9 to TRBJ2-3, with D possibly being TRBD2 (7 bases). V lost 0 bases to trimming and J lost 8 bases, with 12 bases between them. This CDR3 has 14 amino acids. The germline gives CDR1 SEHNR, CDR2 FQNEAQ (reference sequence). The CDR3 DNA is TGTGCCAGCAGCTTAGCGGGGGGGCCTTTTACGCAGTATTTT. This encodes CASSLAGGPFTQYF.